The source of this T cell receptor beta chain is a study of identical twins' blood T cells. Study outcomes and limitations: Twin similarity might stem from environmental factors, not only genetics.

TCR cDNA libraries came from RNA via a modified published protocol. One entry per CDR3 protein results from TCRdb running MiXCR on the 5' RACE reads. The data show around 380,000 distinct CDR3 sequences, 28% seen once. Germline CDR1 SEHNR, CDR2 FQNEAQ (reference sequence). The CDR3 loop spans 15 amino acids. V lost 4 bases to trimming and J lost 3 bases, with 13 bases between them. About this clonotype itself: Its antigen is currently unknown.

The three twin pairs were reared together, likely meeting the same infections. The origin of this receptor is a woman between 18 and 55 years old in good health. The chain recombines TRBV7-9 with TRBJ2-1; D is perhaps TRBD2 (6 bases). The specimen was PBMCs. Here the CDR3 reads CASSSREVDYNEQFF. The CDR3 bases are TGTGCCAGCAGCTCCAGGGAGGTAGACTACAATGAGCAGTTCTTC.